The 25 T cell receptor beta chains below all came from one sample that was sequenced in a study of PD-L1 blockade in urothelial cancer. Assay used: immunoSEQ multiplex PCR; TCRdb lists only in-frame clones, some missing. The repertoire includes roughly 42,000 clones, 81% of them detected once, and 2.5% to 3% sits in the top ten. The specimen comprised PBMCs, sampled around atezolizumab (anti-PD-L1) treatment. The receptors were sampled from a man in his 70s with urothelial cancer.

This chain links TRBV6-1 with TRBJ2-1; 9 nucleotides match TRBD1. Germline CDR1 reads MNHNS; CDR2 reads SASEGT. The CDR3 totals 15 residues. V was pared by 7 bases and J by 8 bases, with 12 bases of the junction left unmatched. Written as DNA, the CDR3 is TGTGCCAGCATCAAAGTGGGGGGACAGGGACATGAGCAGTTCTTC. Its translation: CASIKVGGQGHEQFF.

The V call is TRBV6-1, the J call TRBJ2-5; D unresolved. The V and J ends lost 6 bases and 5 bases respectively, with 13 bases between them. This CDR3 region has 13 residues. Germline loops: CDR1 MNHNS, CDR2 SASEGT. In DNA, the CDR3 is TGTGCCAGCAGCCCGTTTGTCGGGGAGACCCAGTACTTC. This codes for CASSPFVGETQYF.

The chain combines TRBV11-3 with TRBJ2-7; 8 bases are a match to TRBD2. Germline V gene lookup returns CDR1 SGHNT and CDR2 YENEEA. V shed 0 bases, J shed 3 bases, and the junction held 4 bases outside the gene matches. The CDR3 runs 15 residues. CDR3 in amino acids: CASSLDLAGNYEQYF. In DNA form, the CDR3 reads TGTGCCAGCAGCTTAGACTTAGCGGGAAACTACGAGCAGTACTTC.

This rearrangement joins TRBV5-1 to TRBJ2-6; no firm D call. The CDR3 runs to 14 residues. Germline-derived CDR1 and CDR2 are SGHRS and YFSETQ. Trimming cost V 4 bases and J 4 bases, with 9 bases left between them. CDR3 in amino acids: CASSPIEGANVLTF. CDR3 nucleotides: TGCGCCAGCAGCCCTATTGAGGGGGCCAACGTCCTGACTTTC. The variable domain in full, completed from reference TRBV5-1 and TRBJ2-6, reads KAGVTQTPRYLIKTRGQQVTLSCSPISGHRSVSWYQQTPGQGLQFLFEYFSETQRNKGNFPGRFSGRQFSNSRSEMNVSTLELGDSALYLCASSPIEGANVLTFGAGSRLTVL.

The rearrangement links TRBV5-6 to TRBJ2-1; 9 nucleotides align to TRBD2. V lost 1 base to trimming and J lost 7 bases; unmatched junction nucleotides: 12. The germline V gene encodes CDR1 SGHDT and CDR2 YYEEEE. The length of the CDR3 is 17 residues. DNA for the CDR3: TGTGCCAGCAGCTTGATCAGTGCGGGAGGGCTTGGTAATGAGCAGTTCTTC. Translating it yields CASSLISAGGLGNEQFF.

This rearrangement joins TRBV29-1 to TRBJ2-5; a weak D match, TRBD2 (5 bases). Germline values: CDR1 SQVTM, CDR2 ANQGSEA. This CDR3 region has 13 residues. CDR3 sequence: CTVEEVFTETQYF. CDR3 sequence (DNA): TGCACGGTGGAGGAGGTTTTTACAGAGACCCAGTACTTC.

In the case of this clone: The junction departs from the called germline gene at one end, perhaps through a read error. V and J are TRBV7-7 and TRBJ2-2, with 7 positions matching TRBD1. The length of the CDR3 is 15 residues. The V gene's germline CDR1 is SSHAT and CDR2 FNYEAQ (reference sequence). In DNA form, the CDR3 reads TGTGCTAGCAGCGACGGGGACAGCTACACCGGGGAGCTGTTTTTT. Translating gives CASSDGDSYTGELFF.

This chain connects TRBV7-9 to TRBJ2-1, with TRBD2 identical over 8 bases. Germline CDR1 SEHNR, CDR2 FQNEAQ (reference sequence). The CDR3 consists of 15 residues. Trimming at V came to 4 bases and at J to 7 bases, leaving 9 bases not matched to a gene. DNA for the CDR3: TGTGCCAGCAGCTCGACTAGCGATGTGAAAAATGAGCAGTTCTTC. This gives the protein CASSSTSDVKNEQFF.

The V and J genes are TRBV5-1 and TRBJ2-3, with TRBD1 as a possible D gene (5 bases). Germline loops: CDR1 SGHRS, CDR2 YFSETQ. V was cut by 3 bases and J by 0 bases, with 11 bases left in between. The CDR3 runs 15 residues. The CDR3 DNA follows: TGCGCCAGCAGCTCCGACAGTACTAGCACAGATACGCAGTATTTT. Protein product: CASSSDSTSTDTQYF.

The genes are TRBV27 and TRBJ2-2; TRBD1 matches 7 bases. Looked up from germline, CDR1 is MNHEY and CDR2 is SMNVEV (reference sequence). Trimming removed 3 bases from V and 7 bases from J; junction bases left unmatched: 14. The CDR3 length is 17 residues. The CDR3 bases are TGTGCCAGCAGTTTCTCACAGACAGGGTTTTCGGACGGGGAGCTGTTTTTT. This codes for CASSFSQTGFSDGELFF.

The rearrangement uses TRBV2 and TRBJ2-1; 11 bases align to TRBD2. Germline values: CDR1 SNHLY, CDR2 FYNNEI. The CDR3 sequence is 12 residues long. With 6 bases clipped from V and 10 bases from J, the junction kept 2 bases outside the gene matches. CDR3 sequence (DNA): TGTGCCAGCAGACTAGCGGGAGAGGAGCAGTTCTTC. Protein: CASRLAGEEQFF.

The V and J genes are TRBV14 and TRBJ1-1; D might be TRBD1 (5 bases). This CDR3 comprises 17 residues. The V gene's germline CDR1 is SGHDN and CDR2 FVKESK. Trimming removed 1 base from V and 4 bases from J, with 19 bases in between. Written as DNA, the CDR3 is TGTGCCAGCAGCCAAGTTTGGGGCTCGGGTATGGGCACTGAAGCTTTCTTT. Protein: CASSQVWGSGMGTEAFF.

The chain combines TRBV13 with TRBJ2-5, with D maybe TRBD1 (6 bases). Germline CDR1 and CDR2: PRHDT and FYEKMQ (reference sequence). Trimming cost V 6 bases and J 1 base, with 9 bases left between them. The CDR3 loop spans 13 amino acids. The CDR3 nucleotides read TGTGCCAGCAGTAGGGACATCCAAGAGACCCAGTACTTC. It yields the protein CASSRDIQETQYF.

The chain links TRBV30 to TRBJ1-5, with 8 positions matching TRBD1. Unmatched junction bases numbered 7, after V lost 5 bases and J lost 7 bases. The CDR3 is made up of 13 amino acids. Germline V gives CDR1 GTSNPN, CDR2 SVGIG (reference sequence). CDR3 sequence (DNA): TGTGCCTGGGGAGACAGGGGCGGACAGCCCCAGCATTTT. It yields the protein CAWGDRGGQPQHF.

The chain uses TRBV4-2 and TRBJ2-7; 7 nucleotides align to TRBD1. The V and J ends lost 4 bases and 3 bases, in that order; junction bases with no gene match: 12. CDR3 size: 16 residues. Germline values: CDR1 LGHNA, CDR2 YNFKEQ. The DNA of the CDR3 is TGTGCCAGCAGCCCAGTCGGACAGGAGAACTTCTACGAGCAGTACTTC. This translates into CASSPVGQENFYEQYF.

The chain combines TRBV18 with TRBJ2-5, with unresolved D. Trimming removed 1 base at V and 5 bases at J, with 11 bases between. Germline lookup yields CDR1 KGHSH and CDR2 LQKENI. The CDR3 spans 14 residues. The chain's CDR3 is CASSPLRRRETQYF. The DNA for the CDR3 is TGTGCCAGCTCACCACTAAGGAGAAGGGAGACCCAGTACTTC.

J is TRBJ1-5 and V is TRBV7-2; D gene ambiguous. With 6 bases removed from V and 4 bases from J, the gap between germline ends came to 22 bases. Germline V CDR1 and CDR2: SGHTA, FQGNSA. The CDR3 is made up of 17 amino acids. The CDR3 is CASSRPTGSPSNQPQHF. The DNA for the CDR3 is TGTGCCAGCAGTCGACCTACCGGGTCCCCCTCAAATCAGCCCCAGCATTTT.

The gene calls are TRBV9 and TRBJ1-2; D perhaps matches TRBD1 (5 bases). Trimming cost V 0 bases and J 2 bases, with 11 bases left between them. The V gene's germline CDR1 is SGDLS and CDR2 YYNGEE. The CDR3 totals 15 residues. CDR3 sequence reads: CASSVAGGTNYGYTF. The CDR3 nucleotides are TGTGCCAGCAGCGTAGCGGGGGGAACCAACTATGGCTACACCTTC.

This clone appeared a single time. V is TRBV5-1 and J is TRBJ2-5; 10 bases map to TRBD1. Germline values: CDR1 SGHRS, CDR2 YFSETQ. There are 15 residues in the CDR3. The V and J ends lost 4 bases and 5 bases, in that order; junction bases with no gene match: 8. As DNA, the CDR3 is TGCGCCAGCAGCCCCACGGGACAGGGGAGGGAGACCCAGTACTTC. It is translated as CASSPTGQGRETQYF.

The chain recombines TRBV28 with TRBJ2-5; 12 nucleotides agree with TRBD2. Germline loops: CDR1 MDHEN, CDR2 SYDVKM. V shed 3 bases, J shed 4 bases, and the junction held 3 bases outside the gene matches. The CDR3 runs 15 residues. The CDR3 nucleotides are TGTGCCAGCAGTTTGGAACTAGCGGGAGGAGAGACCCAGTACTTC. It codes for CASSLELAGGETQYF.

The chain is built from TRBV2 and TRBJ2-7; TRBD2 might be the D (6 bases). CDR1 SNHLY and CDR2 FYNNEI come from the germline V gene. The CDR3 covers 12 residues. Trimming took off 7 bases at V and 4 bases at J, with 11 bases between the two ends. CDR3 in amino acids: CASIAGGYEQYF. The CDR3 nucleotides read TGTGCCAGCATTGCCGGGGGTTACGAGCAGTACTTC.

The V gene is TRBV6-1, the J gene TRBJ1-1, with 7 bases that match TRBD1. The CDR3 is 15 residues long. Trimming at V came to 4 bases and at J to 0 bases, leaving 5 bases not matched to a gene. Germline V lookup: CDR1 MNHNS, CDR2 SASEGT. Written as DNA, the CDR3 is TGTGCCAGCAGTGTGACCGGGACAGTGAACACTGAAGCTTTCTTT. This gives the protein CASSVTGTVNTEAFF.

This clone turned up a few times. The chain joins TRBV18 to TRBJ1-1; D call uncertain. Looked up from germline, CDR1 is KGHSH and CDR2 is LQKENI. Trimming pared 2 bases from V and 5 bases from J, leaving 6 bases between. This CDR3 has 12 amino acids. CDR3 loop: CASSPSETEAFF. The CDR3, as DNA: TGTGCCAGCTCACCATCGGAGACTGAAGCTTTCTTT.

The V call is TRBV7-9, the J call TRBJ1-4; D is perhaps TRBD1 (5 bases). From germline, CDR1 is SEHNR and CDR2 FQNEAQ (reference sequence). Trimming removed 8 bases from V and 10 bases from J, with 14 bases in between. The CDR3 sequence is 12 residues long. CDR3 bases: TGTGCCAGCGGGCAACAGGCAGGAAAACTGTTTTTT. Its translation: CASGQQAGKLFF.

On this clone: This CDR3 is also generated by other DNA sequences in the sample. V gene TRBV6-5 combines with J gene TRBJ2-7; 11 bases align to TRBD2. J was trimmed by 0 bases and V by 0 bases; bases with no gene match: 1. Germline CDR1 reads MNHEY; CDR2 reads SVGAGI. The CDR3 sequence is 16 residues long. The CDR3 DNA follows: TGTGCCAGCAGTTACTCCACTAGCGGGAGCTCCTACGAGCAGTACTTC. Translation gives CASSYSTSGSSYEQYF.